This entry features one TCR beta chain sequence. Looked up from germline, CDR1 is GTSNPN and CDR2 is SVGIG (reference sequence). CDR3 length: 14 amino acids. With V trimmed by 3 bases and J by 4 bases, 8 bases remained unmatched. This sample is part of a study of technical replicates of blood from a few donors. Sequencing was performed with immunoSEQ multiplex PCR; in TCRdb, only in-frame clones are kept and a portion is missing. The table includes tens of thousands of clones, 85% to 90% detected once. The V and J genes are TRBV30 and TRBJ2-7; 8 bases match TRBD2. The sequenced sample consisted of PBMCs. The sequence was collected from a human donor in good health. Some clones in this sample may be carry-over from other donors' samples. The CDR3 here is CAWRPTSVGYEQYF. The CDR3 bases are TGTGCCTGGAGACCGACTAGCGTCGGATACGAGCAGTACTTC.